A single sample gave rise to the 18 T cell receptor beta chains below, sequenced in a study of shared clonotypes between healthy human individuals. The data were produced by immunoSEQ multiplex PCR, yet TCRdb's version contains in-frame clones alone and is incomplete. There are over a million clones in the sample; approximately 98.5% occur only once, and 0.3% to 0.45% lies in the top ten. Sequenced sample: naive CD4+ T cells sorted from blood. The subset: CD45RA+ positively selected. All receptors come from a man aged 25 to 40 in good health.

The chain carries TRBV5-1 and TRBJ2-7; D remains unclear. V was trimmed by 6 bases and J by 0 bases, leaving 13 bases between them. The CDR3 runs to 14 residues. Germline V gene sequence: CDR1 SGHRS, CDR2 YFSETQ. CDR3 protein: CASTNYGSSYEQYF. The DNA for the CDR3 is TGCGCCAGCACGAATTATGGCAGCTCCTACGAGCAGTACTTC.

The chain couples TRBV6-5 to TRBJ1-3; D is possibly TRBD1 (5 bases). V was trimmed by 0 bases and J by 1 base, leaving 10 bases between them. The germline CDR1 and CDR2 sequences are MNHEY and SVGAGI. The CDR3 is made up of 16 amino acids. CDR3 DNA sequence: TGTGCCAGCAGTTACTCGGGGGGGAGTTCTGGAAACACCATATATTTT. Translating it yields CASSYSGGSSGNTIYF.

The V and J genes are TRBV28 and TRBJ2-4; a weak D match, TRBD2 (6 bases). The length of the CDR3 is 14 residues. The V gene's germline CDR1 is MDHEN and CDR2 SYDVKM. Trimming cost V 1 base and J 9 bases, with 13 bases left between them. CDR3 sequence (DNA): TGTGCCAGCAGTTTATTCGGGAGTAAAGTCATTCAGTACTTC. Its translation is CASSLFGSKVIQYF.

As DNA, the CDR3 is TGTGCCAGTAGTATAGAGGGCAGGGGGCTATACAATGAGCAGTTCTTC. Its translation: CASSIEGRGLYNEQFF. The chain links TRBV19 to TRBJ2-1; 8 bases fit TRBD1. Germline loops: CDR1 LNHDA, CDR2 SQIVND (reference sequence). V dropped 0 bases and J dropped 4; count of bases not matched to a gene: 5. The CDR3 consists of 16 residues. The full variable domain, with the rest looked up from reference TRBV19 and TRBJ2-1, is DGGITQSPKYLFRKEGQNVTLSCEQNLNHDAMYWYRQDPGQGLRLIYYSQIVNDFQKGDIAEGYSVSREKKESFPLTVTSAQKNPTAFYLCASSIEGRGLYNEQFFGPGTRLTVL.

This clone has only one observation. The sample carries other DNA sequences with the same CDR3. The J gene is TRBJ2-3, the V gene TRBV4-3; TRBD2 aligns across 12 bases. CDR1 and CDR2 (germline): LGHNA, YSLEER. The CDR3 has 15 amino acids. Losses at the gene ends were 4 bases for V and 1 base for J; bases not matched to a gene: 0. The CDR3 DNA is TGCGCCAGCAGCCGACTAGCGGGAGGCACAGATACGCAGTATTTT. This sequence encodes CASSRLAGGTDTQYF.

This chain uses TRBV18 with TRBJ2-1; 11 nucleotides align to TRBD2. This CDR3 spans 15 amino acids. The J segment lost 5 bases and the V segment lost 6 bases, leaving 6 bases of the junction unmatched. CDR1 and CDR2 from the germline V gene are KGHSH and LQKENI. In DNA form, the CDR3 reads TGTGCCAGCTCTTTACTAGCGGGAGAGGACAATGAGCAGTTCTTC. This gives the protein CASSLLAGEDNEQFF.

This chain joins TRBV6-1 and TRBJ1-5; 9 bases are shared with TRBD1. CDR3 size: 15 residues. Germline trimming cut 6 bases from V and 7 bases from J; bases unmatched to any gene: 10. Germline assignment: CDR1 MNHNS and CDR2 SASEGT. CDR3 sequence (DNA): TGTGCCAGCAGGGGGCTGGGACAGGGAAGACAGCCCCAGCATTTT. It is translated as CASRGLGQGRQPQHF.

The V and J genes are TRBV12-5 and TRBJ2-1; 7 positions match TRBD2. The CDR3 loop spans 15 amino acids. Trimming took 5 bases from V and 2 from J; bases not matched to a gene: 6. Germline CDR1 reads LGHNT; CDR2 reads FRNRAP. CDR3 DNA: TGTGCTAGTGGTAACAGCCTAGCGGCCTACAATGAGCAGTTCTTC. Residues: CASGNSLAAYNEQFF.

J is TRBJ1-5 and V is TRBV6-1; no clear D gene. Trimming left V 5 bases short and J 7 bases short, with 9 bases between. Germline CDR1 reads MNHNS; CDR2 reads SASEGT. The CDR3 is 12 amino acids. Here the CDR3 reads CASSTPKQPQHF. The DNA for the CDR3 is TGTGCCAGCAGTACCCCCAAGCAGCCCCAGCATTTT.

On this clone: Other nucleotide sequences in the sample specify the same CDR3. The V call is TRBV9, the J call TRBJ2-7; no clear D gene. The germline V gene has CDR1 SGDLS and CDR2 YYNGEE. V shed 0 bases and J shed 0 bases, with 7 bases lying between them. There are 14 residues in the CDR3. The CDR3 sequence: CASSVVGNSYEQYF. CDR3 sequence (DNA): TGTGCCAGCAGCGTAGTTGGGAACTCCTACGAGCAGTACTTC.

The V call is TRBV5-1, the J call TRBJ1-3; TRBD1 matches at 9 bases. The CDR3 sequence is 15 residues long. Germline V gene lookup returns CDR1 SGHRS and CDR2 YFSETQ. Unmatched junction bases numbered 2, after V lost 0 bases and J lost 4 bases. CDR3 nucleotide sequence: TGCGCCAGCAGCTTGGACAGGGGGCCCGGAAACACCATATATTTT. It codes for CASSLDRGPGNTIYF. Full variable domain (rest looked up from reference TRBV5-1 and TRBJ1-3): KAGVTQTPRYLIKTRGQQVTLSCSPISGHRSVSWYQQTPGQGLQFLFEYFSETQRNKGNFPGRFSGRQFSNSRSEMNVSTLELGDSALYLCASSLDRGPGNTIYFGEGSWLTVV.

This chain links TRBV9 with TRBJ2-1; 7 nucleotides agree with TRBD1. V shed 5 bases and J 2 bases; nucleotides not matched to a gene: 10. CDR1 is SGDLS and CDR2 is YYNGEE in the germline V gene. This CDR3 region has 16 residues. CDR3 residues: CASSITGTDTYNEQFF. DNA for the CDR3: TGTGCCAGCAGTATTACCGGGACAGATACCTACAATGAGCAGTTCTTC.

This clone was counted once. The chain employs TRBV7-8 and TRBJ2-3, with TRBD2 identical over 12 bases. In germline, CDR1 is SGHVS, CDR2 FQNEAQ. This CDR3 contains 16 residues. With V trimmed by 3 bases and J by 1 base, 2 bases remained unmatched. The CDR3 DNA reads TGTGCCAGCAGCTTGGGACTAGCGGGCCGCACAGATACGCAGTATTTT. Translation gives CASSLGLAGRTDTQYF.

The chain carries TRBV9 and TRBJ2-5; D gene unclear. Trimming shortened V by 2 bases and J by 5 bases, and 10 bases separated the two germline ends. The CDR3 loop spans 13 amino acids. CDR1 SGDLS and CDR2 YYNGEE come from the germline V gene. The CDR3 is CASSVAVSETQYF. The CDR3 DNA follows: TGTGCCAGCAGCGTCGCCGTGTCTGAGACCCAGTACTTC.

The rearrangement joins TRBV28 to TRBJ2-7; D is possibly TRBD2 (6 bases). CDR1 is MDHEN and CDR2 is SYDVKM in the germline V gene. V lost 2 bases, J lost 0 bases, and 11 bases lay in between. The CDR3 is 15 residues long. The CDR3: CASSLAGPSSYEQYF. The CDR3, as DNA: TGTGCCAGCAGTTTAGCGGGACCCAGCTCCTACGAGCAGTACTTC.

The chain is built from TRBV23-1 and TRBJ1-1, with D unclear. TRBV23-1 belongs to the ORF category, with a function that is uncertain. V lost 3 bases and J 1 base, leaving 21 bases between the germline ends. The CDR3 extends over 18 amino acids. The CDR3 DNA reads TGCGCCAGCAGTCAGCAGATGCTCCCAGAGGGCCCGAACACTGAAGCTTTCTTT. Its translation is CASSQQMLPEGPNTEAFF.

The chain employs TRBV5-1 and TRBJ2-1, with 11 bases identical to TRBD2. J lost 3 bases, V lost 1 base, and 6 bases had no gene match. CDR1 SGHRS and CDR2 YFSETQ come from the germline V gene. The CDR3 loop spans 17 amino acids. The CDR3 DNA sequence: TGCGCCAGCAGCTTGAGGACTAGCGGGTCCTTCTACAATGAGCAGTTCTTC. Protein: CASSLRTSGSFYNEQFF.

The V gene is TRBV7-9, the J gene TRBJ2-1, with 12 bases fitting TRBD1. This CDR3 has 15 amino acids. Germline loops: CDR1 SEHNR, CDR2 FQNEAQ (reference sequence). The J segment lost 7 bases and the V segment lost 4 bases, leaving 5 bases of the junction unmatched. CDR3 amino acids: CASSSRDRGLNEQFF. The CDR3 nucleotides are TGTGCCAGCAGCTCCCGGGACAGGGGGCTAAATGAGCAGTTCTTC. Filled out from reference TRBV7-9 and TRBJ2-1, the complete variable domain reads DTGVSQNPRHKITKRGQNVTFRCDPISEHNRLYWYRQTLGQGPEFLTYFQNEAQLEKSRLLSDRFSAERPKGSFSTLEIQRTEQGDSAMYLCASSSRDRGLNEQFFGPGTRLTVL.